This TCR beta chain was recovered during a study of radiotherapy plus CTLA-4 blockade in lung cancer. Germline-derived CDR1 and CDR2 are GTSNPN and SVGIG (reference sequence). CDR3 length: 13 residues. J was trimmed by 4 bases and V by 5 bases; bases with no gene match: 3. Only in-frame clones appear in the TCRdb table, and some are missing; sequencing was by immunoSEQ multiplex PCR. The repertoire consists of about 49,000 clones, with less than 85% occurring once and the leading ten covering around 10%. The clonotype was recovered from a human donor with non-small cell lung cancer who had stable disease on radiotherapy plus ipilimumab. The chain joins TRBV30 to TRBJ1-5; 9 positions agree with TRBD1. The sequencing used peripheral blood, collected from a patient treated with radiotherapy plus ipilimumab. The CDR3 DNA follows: TGTGCCTGGGGGACAGGGTTGAATCAGCCCCAGCATTTT. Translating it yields CAWGTGLNQPQHF.